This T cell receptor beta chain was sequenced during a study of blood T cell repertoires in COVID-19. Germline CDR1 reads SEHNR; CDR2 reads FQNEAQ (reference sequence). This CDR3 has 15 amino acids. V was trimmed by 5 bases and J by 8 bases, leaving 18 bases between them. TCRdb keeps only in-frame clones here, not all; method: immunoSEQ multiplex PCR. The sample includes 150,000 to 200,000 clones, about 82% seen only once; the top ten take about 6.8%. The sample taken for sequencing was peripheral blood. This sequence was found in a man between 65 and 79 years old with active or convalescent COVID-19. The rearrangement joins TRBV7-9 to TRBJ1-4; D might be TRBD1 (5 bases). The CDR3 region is CASSPLGGEGEKLFF. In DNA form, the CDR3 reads TGTGCCAGCAGCCCACTGGGAGGGGAAGGGGAAAAACTGTTTTTT.